This T cell receptor beta chain was captured by sequencing in a study of cytomegalovirus exposure and HLA in healthy donors. A note on this clone: What it binds is unknown.

Study observations and caveats: Sequencing artifact likely explains a cluster of highly shared sequence variants.

The germline gives CDR1 MNHEY, CDR2 SMNVEV (reference sequence). This CDR3 spans 17 amino acids. V shed 4 bases and J shed 8 bases, with 23 bases lying between them. The PCR made use of 60 Vbeta and 13 Jbeta primers. Sequencing used immunoSEQ multiplex PCR; TCRdb keeps in-frame clones, though not all of them. The top ten hold 0.098% of the sample, which has 200,000 or so clones, 82% seen once. The V gene is TRBV27, the J gene TRBJ1-4, with a possible D match to TRBD1 (6 bases). Sequencing was carried out using PBMCs. This sequence originates from a boy aged 2 to 10 in good health and CMV-seronegative. This CDR3 is CASSSSRDTWEWEKLFF. In DNA form, the CDR3 reads TGTGCCAGCAGTTCGTCCCGGGACACGTGGGAGTGGGAAAAACTGTTTTTT.